These 11 T cell receptor beta chains originate from one sample sequenced in a study of blood T cells in healthy people across ages. Next came a second PCR, run for about 7 to 11 cycles, which used a sample-barcoded 5' primer along with a J-beta primer mix. MiXCR was run by TCRdb on the 5' RACE reads, yielding one entry per CDR3 protein. The table has 800,000 or so distinct CDR3 sequences, around half seen once. The sequencing sample was made of blood. The receptors shown here come from a man older than 75 in good health.

The chain carries TRBV6-1 and TRBJ1-2; TRBD1 aligns across 9 bases. The CDR3 covers 15 residues. The V gene end was trimmed by 8 bases and the J gene end by 2 bases; junction bases not matched to a gene: 9. Germline V gene lookup returns CDR1 MNHNS and CDR2 SASEGT. Written as DNA, the CDR3 is TGTGCCAGCCACGGGACAGGGCTCGGCAACTATGGCTACACCTTC. Protein product: CASHGTGLGNYGYTF.

This clonotype came up a few times. The chain is built from TRBV25-1 and TRBJ2-1, with 14 bases aligning to TRBD2. The CDR3 consists of 17 residues. V was clipped by 0 bases and J by 8 bases; unmatched bases: 6. The V gene's germline CDR1 is MGHDK and CDR2 SYGVNS. CDR3 sequence: CASSEYFRTSGRYEQFF. In DNA, the CDR3 is TGTGCCAGCAGTGAATACTTTAGGACTAGCGGGAGGTATGAGCAGTTCTTC.

This clonotype was seen a handful of times. The V and J genes are TRBV27 and TRBJ2-3, with TRBD2 identical over 12 bases. The CDR3 extends over 17 amino acids. The V gene end was trimmed by 1 base and the J gene end by 4 bases; junction bases not matched to a gene: 6. The germline V gene has CDR1 MNHEY and CDR2 SMNVEV (reference sequence). The CDR3 bases are TGTGCCAGCAGTTTATTTGTGACTAGCGGGAGTTCAGATACGCAGTATTTT. This translates into CASSLFVTSGSSDTQYF.

This chain connects TRBV7-9 to TRBJ2-5; D is unresolved. Between the trimmed V and J ends, which lost 5 bases and 5 bases, there was a span of 15 bases. The CDR3 extends over 14 amino acids. The germline gives CDR1 SEHNR, CDR2 FQNEAQ (reference sequence). The CDR3 spells CASSPRWLWETQYF. In DNA form, the CDR3 reads TGTGCCAGCAGCCCAAGATGGTTGTGGGAGACCCAGTACTTC.

V gene TRBV7-3 combines with J gene TRBJ2-2; D is undetermined. The germline V and J ends were trimmed by 7 bases and 0 bases, with 6 bases remaining between them. The V gene's germline CDR1 is SGHTA and CDR2 FQGTGA. The CDR3 spans 13 residues. CDR3 bases: TGTGCCAGCACTTTTACGAACACCGGGGAGCTGTTTTTT. Its protein product is CASTFTNTGELFF.

The V and J genes are TRBV28 and TRBJ1-3; weak D call: TRBD1 (5 bases). There are 15 residues in the CDR3. V lost 2 bases and J lost 4, with 12 bases in between. CDR1 is MDHEN and CDR2 is SYDVKM in the germline V gene. Written as DNA, the CDR3 is TGTGCCAGCAGTTTAATGTGGGGCGGCGGAAACACCATATATTTT. Translating gives CASSLMWGGGNTIYF.

This chain joins TRBV29-1 and TRBJ2-2; 10 bases fit TRBD2. Per germline, CDR1 SQVTM and CDR2 ANQGSEA. This CDR3 has 19 amino acids. Germline trimming cut 2 bases from V and 0 bases from J; bases unmatched to any gene: 12. In nucleotides, the CDR3 is TGCAGCGTTGAAAGAAAGGTAGCGGGAGGTCTCTCGAACACCGGGGAGCTGTTTTTT. Encoded protein: CSVERKVAGGLSNTGELFF.

Worth noting for this clonotype: Given a much more abundant clone one base away, this may be a read error. The gene calls are TRBV24-1 and TRBJ2-1; D possibly corresponds to TRBD1 (5 bases). Trimming removed 4 bases from V and 8 bases from J, with 23 bases in between. The V gene's germline CDR1 is KGHDR and CDR2 SFDVKD. The CDR3 spans 17 residues. The CDR3 spells CATSDSWGWGLQDEQFF. DNA for the CDR3: TGTGCCACCAGTGACTCCTGGGGTTGGGGTTTACAGGATGAGCAGTTCTTC.

The J gene is TRBJ2-2, the V gene TRBV24-1, with D uncertain. The germline V gene encodes CDR1 KGHDR and CDR2 SFDVKD. There are 17 residues in the CDR3. Trimming cost V 3 bases and J 0 bases, with 13 bases left between them. CDR3 protein: CATSDQTRNTNTGELFF. In DNA, the CDR3 is TGTGCCACCAGTGATCAGACGAGAAACACGAACACCGGGGAGCTGTTTTTT.

The CDR3 reads CASSSPRDREGYGYTF. For the CDR3, the DNA is TGTGCCAGCAGCTCACCCCGGGACAGGGAGGGCTATGGCTACACCTTC. The chain links TRBV11-2 to TRBJ1-2; 9 bases match TRBD1. The CDR3 is 16 residues long. Germline V gives CDR1 SGHAT, CDR2 FQNNGV. V shed 4 bases, J shed 4 bases, and the junction held 10 bases outside the gene matches.

About this clonotype itself: This may stem from a read error, because a much larger clone lies one nucleotide away. The V and J genes are TRBV4-3 and TRBJ2-5, with 10 positions matching TRBD2. The J segment lost 11 bases and the V segment lost 1 base, leaving 7 bases of the junction unmatched. Looked up from germline, CDR1 is LGHNA and CDR2 is YSLEER. CDR3 length: 14 amino acids. The CDR3 loop reads CASSQALAGVEQYF. The DNA of the CDR3 is TGCGCCAGCAGCCAAGCTCTAGCGGGAGTTGAGCAGTACTTC.